The entry below gives a single T cell receptor (beta chain) sequence along with its context. The clone's antigen remains unknown. Base-call qualities are not available, and no considerably larger clone is one nucleotide away. From cysteine to phenylalanine, the CDR3 is 14 amino acids long. Only the CDR3 DNA is retained, 42 bases long and in frame from the first base. The trim is 2 bases for V and 0 bases for J, with a gap of 7 bases between the germline ends. CDR1 and CDR2 were assigned from the germline V gene as MDHEN and SYDVKM. The sample comes from a study of shared clonotypes between healthy human individuals (TCRdb year 2020). Some background on the complete study: The cohort comprised a couple of women and three men aged 18 to 49 years. Each donor's leukapheresis produced roughly between about 0.8 and 10 billion PBMCs. To increase sequencing depth and limit assay-specific biases, different laboratories used diverse techniques to prepare libraries and sequence TCR repertoires. For each donor, CD4 naive and CD4 memory were each given three plates, CD8 naive was given two plates, and CD8 memory was given one plate. Blood TCR repertoires of about 5 healthy adults were deeply sequenced to estimate repertoire size and the extent of clonotype sharing between individuals. Overall results and qualifications from the work: When a few donors were compared, the shared fraction of clonotypes was around 4.6% for naive CD4, around 4% for naive CD8, roughly 2.5% for memory CD4, and 0.35% to 0.5% for memory CD8. Even with the large sequencing depth, rarefaction of the sorted-subset datasets indicated that sequencing was incomplete. Compared with non-shared clonotypes, the clonotypes found in all four sorted-subset donors had higher generation probabilities. Sampling was restricted to blood, and TCR repertoires in tissues likely differ from the TCR repertoires found in blood. Pairwise subsampling indicated that sequencing depth was expected to affect the degree of clonotype sharing among donors. Because the study included a small number of donors, the genetic and exposure-history diversity represented was limited. Estimated clonotype richness was generally larger for naive than for memory subsets.

CD8 naive samples were CD45RO-negative cells positively selected for CCR7, giving a CD45RA+CCR7+ population that excluded TemRA cells. Donors were healthy HIV-negative adults with no recently reported acute infections or vaccinations. Only Caucasian adults living in Nashville, Tennessee, USA were represented among the donors. After blood collection by leukapheresis, PBMCs were isolated using Ficoll-Histopaque density gradient centrifugation and then cryopreserved in the vapor phase of liquid nitrogen. Purity and quantity of every magnetically sorted T cell population were checked by analytical flow cytometry. Genomic DNA was isolated from each sorted fraction and quantified by UV absorbance on a Nanodrop 2000c. Using the deep immunoSEQ assay, multiplex PCR amplified TCR CDR3 regions from genomic DNA. Extracted genomic DNA from each cell subset was distributed evenly across all wells of several immunoSEQ 96-well plates, and each plate was treated as a replicate. For sorted subsets, each replicate PCR was loaded with approximately 0.2 ug genomic DNA, equivalent to some 31,000 T cell genomes. Purified libraries were measured with a Qubit 3.0 fluorometer, size-checked on a Bioanalyzer 2100, and measured again with the KAPA Library Quantification kit. A separate single-read 150-cycle Illumina NextSeq 550 flow cell was used to sequence each immunoSEQ 96-well plate. Per the source publication's procedure: Because the immunoSEQ output included only junctional sequences and no quality scores, the filtering could not be the same as the filtering used for full-length reads. To assign V/J genes and CDR3, sequences were annotated against IMGT germline references using PyIR, a Python wrapper for IgBLAST v1.9. Reads were removed for weak V/J assignments (E-value above 1e-6), missing CDR3, stop codons, out-of-frame junctions, or ambiguous translated residues. V3J clonotypes were defined by identical inferred V gene, J gene, and CDR3 amino acid sequence. To compute the percentage overlap between repertoires, the number of shared unique clonotypes was divided by the size of the smaller repertoire. Repertoire richness was assessed with RTK rarefaction, the Chao1 estimator, and Recon v2.1 estimates of unobserved clonotypes. For all TCRbeta clonotypes obtained by the gDNA method from a few donors, generation probabilities were computed with OLGA. TCRdb obtained this table from immuneACCESS and retained in-frame rearrangements with V and J assigned. These tables miss some clones; where compared with another copy, unresolved V genes account for less than half of the shortfall, and the remainder is unexplained. The V and J calls and clone size come from that table; D and trimming were worked out from the DNA. The table for this sample lists around 1.9 million clones; under 95% of them were counted only once. Under 2% of the sample is in the top ten clones.

The sequence is built from TRBV28 and TRBJ2-5; the D gene is unclear. The sample comprised naive CD8+ T cells from PBMCs. Sample cell subset or site, as interpreted from the label and publication: CD45RA+CCR7+. The source of this sequence is a man younger than 30 in good health. Some clones in this sample may be carry-over from other donors' samples. The CDR3 protein is CASSLGDYQETQYF. Read as DNA, the sequence is TGTGCCAGCAGTTTAGGGGATTACCAAGAGACCCAGTACTTC.